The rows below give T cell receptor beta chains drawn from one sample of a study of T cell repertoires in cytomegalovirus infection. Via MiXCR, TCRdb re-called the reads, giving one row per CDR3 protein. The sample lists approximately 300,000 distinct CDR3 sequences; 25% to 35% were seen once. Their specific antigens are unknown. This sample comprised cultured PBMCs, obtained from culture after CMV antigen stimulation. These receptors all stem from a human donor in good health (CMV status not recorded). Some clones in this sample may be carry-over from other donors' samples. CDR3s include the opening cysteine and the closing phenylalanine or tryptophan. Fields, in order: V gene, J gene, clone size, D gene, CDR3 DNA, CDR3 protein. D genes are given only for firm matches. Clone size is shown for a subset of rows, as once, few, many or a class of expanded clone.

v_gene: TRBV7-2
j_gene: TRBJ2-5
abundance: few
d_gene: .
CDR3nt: TGTGCCAGCAGCTCCCCAAAAGGGGACCAAGAGACCCAGTACTTC
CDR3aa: CASSSPKGDQETQYF

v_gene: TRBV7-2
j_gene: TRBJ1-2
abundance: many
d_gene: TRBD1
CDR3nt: TGTGCCAGCAGCTTAGCGCGGGGACAGGGAAACTATGGCTACACCTTC
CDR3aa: CASSLARGQGNYGYTF

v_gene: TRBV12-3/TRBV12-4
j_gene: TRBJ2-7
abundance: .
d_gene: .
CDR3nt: TGTGCCAGCAGTTGGGACGGACCCTACGAGCAGTACTTC
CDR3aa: CASSWDGPYEQYF

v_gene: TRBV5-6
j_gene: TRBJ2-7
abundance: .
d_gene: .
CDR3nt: TGTGCCAGCAGACCCCGGGGACCTGGGGACGAGCAGTACTTC
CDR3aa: CASRPRGPGDEQYF

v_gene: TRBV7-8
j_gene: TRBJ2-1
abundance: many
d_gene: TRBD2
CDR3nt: TGTGCCAGCAGCTTACGACTAGCGGGAGACAATGAGCAGTTCTTC
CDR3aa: CASSLRLAGDNEQFF

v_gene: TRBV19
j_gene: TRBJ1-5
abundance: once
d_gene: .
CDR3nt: TGTGCCAGTAGTCGCTTAAGTAGAGGGAGCAATCAGCCCCAGCATTTT
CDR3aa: CASSRLSRGSNQPQHF

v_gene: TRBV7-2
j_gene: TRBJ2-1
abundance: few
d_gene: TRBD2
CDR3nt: TGTGCCAGCAGCTCCCGGAGGGCGGGAGACAATGAGCAGTTCTTC
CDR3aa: CASSSRRAGDNEQFF

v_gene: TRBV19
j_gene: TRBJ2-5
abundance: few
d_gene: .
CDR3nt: TGTGCCAGTGGGAAAGGGACAGAGACCCAGTACTTC
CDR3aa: CASGKGTETQYF

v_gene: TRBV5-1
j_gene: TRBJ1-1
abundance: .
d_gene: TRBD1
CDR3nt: TGCGCCAGCATCGGACAGGGAGGCACTGAAGCTTTCTTT
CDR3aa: CASIGQGGTEAFF

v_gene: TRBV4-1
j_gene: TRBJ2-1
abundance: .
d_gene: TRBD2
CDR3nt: TGCGCCAGCAGCCTCCTGGGACTAGCGATAAATAATGAGCAGTTCTTC
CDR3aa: CASSLLGLAINNEQFF

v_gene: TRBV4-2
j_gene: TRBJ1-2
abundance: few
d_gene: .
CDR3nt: TGTGCCAGCAGCCAAGATGGCCGGGGGCGCGAGAACTATGGCTACACCTTC
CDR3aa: CASSQDGRGRENYGYTF

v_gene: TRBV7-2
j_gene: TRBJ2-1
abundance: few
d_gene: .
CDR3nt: TGTGCCAGCAGCGTTTATGAGCAGTTCTTC
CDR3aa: CASSVYEQFF

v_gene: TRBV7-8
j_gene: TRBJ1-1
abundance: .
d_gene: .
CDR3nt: TGTGCCAGCAGCTTAGTGAGGAAGGCTTTCTTT
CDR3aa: CASSLVRKAFF

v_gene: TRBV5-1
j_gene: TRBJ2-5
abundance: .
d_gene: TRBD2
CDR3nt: TGCGCCAGCAGCACCGGGACTAGCGGGAGAGAGACCCAGTACTTC
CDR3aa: CASSTGTSGRETQYF

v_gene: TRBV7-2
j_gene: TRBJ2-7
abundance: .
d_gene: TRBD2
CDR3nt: TGTGCCAGCAGCGCGGGACTAGATTTCATTTACGAGCAGTACTTC
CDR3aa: CASSAGLDFIYEQYF

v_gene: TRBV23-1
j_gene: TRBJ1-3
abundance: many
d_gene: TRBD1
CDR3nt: TGCGCCAGCAGTCGGACAGGGCTTTCTGGAAACACCATATATTTT
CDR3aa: CASSRTGLSGNTIYF

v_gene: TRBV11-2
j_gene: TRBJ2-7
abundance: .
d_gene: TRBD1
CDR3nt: TGTGCCAGCAGCCAACCGGGACAGAGGTATTACGAGCAGTACTTC
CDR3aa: CASSQPGQRYYEQYF

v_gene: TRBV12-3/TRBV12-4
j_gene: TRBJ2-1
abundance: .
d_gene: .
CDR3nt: TGTGCCAGCAGTCCTTTCGGGGCTTCCTACAATGAGCAGTTCTTC
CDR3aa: CASSPFGASYNEQFF

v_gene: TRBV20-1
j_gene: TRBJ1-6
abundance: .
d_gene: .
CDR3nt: TGCAGTGCTAGACAGTGGTCTTCACCCCTCCACTTT
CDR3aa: CSARQWSSPLHF

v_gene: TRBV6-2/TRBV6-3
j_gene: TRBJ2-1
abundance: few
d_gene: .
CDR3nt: TGTGCCAGCGTCCTGAGCCCTCTGAATGAGCAGTTCTTC
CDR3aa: CASVLSPLNEQFF

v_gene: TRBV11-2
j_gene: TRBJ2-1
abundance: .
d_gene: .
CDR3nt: TGTGCCAGCAGCTCCCCAGAGGCTGCGAGGGAGCAGTTCTTC
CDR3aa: CASSSPEAAREQFF

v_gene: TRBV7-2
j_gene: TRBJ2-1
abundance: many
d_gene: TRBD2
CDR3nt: TGTGCCAGCAGCCCACCCGGGACTAGCGGGGGGGGGAAGTTCTTC
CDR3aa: CASSPPGTSGGGKFF

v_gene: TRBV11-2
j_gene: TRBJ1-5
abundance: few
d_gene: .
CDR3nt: TGTGCCAGCAGCTTAGATCGCTATCAGCCCCAGCATTTT
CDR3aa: CASSLDRYQPQHF

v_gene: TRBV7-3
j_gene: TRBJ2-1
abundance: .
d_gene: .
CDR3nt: TGTGCCAGCAGCCTCTCGAGTAGCGGAGTCGACAATGAGCAGTTCTTC
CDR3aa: CASSLSSSGVDNEQFF

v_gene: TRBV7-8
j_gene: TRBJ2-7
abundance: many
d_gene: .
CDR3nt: TGTGCCAGCAGCTCCACCGCACACGAGCAGTACTTC
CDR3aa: CASSSTAHEQYF

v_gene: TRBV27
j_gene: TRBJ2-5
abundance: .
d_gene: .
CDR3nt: TGTGCCAGCAGTTTATCATACCCCAGGCTGGAGGAGACCCAGTACTTC
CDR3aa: CASSLSYPRLEETQYF

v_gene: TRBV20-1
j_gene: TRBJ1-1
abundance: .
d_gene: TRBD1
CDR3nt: TGCAGTGCTAGAGCGGACAGGGAAAACACTGAAGCTTTCTTT
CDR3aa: CSARADRENTEAFF

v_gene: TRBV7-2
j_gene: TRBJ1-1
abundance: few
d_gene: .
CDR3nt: TGTGCCAGCAGGTCGCAGGACGGGAACACTGAAGCTTTCTTT
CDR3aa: CASRSQDGNTEAFF

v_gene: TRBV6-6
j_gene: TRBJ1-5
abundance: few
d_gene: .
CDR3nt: TGTGCCAGCAGTTACAGTTGGCCACCCTATAGCAATCAGCCCCAGCATTTT
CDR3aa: CASSYSWPPYSNQPQHF

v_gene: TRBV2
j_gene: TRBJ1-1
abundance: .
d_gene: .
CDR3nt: TGTGCCAGCCGCAGGGACATGAACACTGAAGCTTTCTTT
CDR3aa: CASRRDMNTEAFF

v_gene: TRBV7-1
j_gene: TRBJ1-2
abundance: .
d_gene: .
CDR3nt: TGTGCCAGCAGCGCCGGACTATTTTTGGGGGGCTACACCTTC
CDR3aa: CASSAGLFLGGYTF

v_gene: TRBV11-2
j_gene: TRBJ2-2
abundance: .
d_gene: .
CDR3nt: TGTGCCAGCAGCTTACAGGGCTCCTCCACCGGGGAGCTGTTTTTT
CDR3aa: CASSLQGSSTGELFF

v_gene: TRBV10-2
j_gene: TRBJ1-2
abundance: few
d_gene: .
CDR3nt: TGCGCCAGCAGTGTAGCAGGGGACTATGGCTACACCTTC
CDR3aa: CASSVAGDYGYTF

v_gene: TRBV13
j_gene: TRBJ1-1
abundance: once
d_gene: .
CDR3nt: TGTGCCAGCAGCTCTCAGGGTGTTCGTGAAGCTTTCTTT
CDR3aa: CASSSQGVREAFF

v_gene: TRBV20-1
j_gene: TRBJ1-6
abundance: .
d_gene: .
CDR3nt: TGCAGTGCTAGATTGTCAGGGAGAGAGTCACCCCTCCACTTT
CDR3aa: CSARLSGRESPLHF

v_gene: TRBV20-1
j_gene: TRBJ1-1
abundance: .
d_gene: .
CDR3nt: TGCAGTGCTAGGTTAGGGCCCCCTGAGAACACTGAAGCTTTCTTT
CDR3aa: CSARLGPPENTEAFF

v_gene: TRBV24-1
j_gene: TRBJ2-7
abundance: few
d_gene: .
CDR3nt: TGTGCCACCAGTGATCTGGACTCCTACGAGCAGTACTTC
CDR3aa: CATSDLDSYEQYF

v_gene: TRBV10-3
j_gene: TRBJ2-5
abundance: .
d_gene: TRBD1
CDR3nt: TGTGCCATCAGTGCGGGACAGGGTGAGACCCAGTACTTC
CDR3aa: CAISAGQGETQYF

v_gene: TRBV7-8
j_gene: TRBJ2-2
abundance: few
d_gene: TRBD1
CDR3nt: TGTGCCAGCAGCCCGTACAGGGGCCCCAACACCGGGGAGCTGTTTTTT
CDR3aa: CASSPYRGPNTGELFF

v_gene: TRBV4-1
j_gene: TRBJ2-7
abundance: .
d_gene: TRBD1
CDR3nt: TGCGCCAGCAGCCAAGCGCTCCGAGGACAGGTGCTGCCCTACGAGCAGTACTTC
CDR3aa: CASSQALRGQVLPYEQYF

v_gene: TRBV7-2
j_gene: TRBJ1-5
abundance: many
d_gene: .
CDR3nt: TGTGCCAGCAGTTTAAACAGGGTCAATCAGCCCCAGCATTTT
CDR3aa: CASSLNRVNQPQHF

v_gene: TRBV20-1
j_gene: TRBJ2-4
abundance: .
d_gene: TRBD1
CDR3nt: TGCAGTGCTAGGGGTGCGGGACAGGTAGCCAAAAACATTCAGTACTTC
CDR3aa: CSARGAGQVAKNIQYF

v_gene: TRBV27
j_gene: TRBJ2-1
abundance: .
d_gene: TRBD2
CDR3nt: TGTGCCAGCAGTCCCTGGGGAAGCGGGGGTTACAATGAGCAGTTCTTC
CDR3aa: CASSPWGSGGYNEQFF

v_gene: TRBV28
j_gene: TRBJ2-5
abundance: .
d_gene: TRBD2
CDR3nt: TGTGCCAGCAGTTTTCGGAGCGGGAGTGTCCAAGAGACCCAGTACTTC
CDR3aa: CASSFRSGSVQETQYF

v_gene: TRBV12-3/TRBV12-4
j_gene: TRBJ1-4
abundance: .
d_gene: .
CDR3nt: TGTGCCAGCAGTTTAAGAGTAGTCCGAGAAAAACTGTTTTTT
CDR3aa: CASSLRVVREKLFF

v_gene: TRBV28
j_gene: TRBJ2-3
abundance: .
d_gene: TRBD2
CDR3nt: TGTGCCAGCAGGTTGACTAGCGGGAGTGGCACAGATACGCAGTATTTT
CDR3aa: CASRLTSGSGTDTQYF

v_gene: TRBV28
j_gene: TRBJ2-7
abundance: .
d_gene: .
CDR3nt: TGTGCCACCCATCGGGCTACCTACGAGCAGTACTTC
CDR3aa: CATHRATYEQYF

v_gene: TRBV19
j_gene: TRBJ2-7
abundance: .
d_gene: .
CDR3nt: TGTGCCAGTAGTCCTCGCTCTTTAGCGGCCTACGAGCAGTACTTC
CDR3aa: CASSPRSLAAYEQYF

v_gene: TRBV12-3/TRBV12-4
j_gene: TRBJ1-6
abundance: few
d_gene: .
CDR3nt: TGTGCCAGCAGTTCAGGAGGGAATAGGCGATCACCCCTCCACTTT
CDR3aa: CASSSGGNRRSPLHF

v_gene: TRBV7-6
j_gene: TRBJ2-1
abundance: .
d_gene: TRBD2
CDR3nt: TGTGCCAGCAGCTTATGGGAGCGGGGGTACAATGAGCAGTTCTTC
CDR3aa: CASSLWERGYNEQFF

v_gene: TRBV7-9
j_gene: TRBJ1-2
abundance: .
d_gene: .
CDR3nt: TGTGCCAGCAGCTTAACTCTAGACATTGATGGCTACACCTTC
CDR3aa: CASSLTLDIDGYTF

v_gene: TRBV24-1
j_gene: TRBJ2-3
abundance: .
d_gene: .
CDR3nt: TGTGCCACCAGTGATCCGGGATCCTCAATAGTCGGGCGAGATACGCAGTATTTT
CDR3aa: CATSDPGSSIVGRDTQYF

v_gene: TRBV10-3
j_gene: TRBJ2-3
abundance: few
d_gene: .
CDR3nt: TGTGCCATCAATCAGGGGTCGGATACGCAGTATTTT
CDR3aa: CAINQGSDTQYF